This T cell receptor (beta chain) was found in a study of shared clonotypes between healthy human individuals. Study background: Three plates were used per donor for CD4 naive, three for CD4 memory, two for CD8 naive and one for CD8 memory. Study conclusions and caveats: Some naive CD4 clonotypes, around 4.9%, turned up in common across four donors. The authors sampled blood alone, and tissue repertoires likely differ.

Germline CDR1 and CDR2: SGHTA and FQGNSA. This CDR3 region has 16 residues. The J segment lost 4 bases and the V segment lost 4 bases, leaving 9 bases of the junction unmatched. Naive CD8 populations comprised CD45RO-negative cells positively selected for CCR7, excluding terminally differentiated effector memory CD45RA+ cells. With respect to this clone: The antigen is unknown.

Researchers ran the assay at a deep level. Sequencing used immunoSEQ multiplex PCR; TCRdb keeps in-frame clones, though not all of them. This table has around 2,000,000 clones, about 92% appearing once. Sequencing was done on a sample of naive CD8+ T cells from PBMCs. The TCR comes from a man aged 18 to 30 in good health. Some clones in this sample may be carry-over from other donors' samples. The chain combines TRBV7-2 with TRBJ2-4; 8 bases agree with TRBD1. The CDR3: CASSYAYRGLKNIQYF. The CDR3 nucleotides are TGTGCCAGCAGCTATGCATACAGGGGGTTAAAAAACATTCAGTACTTC.